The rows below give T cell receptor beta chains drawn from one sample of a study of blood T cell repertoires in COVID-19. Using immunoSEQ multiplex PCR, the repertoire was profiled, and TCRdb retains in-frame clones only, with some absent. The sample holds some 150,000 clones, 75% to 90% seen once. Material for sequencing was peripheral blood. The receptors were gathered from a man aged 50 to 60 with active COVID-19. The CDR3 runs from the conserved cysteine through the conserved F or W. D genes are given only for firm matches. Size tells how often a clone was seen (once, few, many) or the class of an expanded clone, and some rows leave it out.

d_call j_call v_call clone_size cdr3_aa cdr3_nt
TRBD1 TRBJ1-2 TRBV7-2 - CASSSGQGGYGYTF TGTGCCAGCAGCTCGGGACAGGGGGGCTATGGCTACACCTTC
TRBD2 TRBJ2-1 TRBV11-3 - CASSLASGDYHEQFF TGTGCCAGCAGCTTAGCTAGCGGGGACTATCATGAGCAGTTCTTC
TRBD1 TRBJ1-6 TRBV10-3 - CAISEGTGGRLSINSPLHF TGTGCCATCAGTGAGGGGACAGGGGGCCGACTTAGTATTAATTCACCCCTCCACTTT
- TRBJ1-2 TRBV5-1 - CASSLDAGEAGYTF TGCGCCAGCAGCTTGGATGCAGGGGAAGCTGGCTACACCTTC
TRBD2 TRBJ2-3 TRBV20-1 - CRAGAGDTQYF TGCAGAGCGGGGGCTGGAGATACGCAGTATTTT
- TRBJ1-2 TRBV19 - CASSKVTDGYGYTF TGTGCCAGTAGTAAAGTGACAGATGGCTATGGCTACACCTTC
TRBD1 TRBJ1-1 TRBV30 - CAWSIQGATTEAFF TGTGCCTGGAGTATACAGGGGGCTACCACTGAAGCTTTCTTT
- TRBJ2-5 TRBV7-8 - CASSLGGAGRETQYF TGTGCCAGCAGCTTAGGTGGGGCCGGGCGAGAGACCCAGTACTTC
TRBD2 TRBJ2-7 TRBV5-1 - CASSSGGGRRYF TGCGCCAGCAGCTCGGGAGGGGGTAGGCGGTACTTC
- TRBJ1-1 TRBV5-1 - CASSFGGDTEAFF TGCGCCAGCAGCTTTGGCGGTGACACTGAAGCTTTCTTT
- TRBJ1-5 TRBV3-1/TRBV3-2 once CASSQGSGPWSQPQHF TGTGCCAGCAGCCAAGGGTCAGGGCCCTGGAGTCAGCCCCAGCATTTT
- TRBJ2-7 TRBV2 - CASNDPGKSSYEQYF TGTGCCAGCAATGACCCAGGGAAGAGCTCCTACGAGCAGTACTTC
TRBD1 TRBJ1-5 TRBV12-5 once CASGLGTGPGPQHF TGTGCTAGTGGTCTGGGGACAGGGCCCGGTCCCCAGCATTTT
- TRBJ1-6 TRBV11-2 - CASSSSVGGGSPLHF TGTGCCAGCAGCTCCTCAGTTGGGGGAGGTTCACCCCTCCACTTT
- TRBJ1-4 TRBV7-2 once CASRRNGATNEKLFF TGTGCCAGCAGGCGAAACGGTGCAACTAATGAAAAACTGTTTTTT
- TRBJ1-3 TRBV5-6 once CASSLRDNPGNTIYF TGTGCCAGCAGCCTCCGGGACAACCCTGGAAACACCATATATTTT
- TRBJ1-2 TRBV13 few CASSLGSLNYGYTF TGTGCCAGCAGCTTAGGTTCCCTTAACTATGGCTACACCTTC
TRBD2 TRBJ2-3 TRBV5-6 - CASSPRERILDTQYF TGTGCCAGCAGCCCGCGGGAGCGGATCCTAGATACGCAGTATTTT
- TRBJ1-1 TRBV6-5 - CASSPRDRYNTEAFF TGTGCCAGCAGTCCCCGCGACAGGTATAACACTGAAGCTTTCTTT
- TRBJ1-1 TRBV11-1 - CASRNGHIMNTEAFF TGTGCCAGCAGAAACGGACATATCATGAACACTGAAGCTTTCTTT
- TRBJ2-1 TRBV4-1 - CASSQIAVEQFF TGCGCCAGCAGCCAAATAGCAGTTGAGCAGTTCTTC
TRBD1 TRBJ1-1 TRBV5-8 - CASSFGQAEAFF TGTGCCAGCAGCTTTGGACAGGCTGAAGCTTTCTTT
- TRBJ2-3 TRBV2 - CAIVFSGYTDTQYF TGTGCCATCGTATTCAGCGGATACACAGATACGCAGTATTTT
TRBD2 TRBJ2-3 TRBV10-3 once CAIRASGTFTDTQYF TGTGCCATCAGGGCTAGCGGGACTTTCACAGATACGCAGTATTTT
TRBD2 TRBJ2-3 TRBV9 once CASSSTPPAGATTDTQYF TGTGCCAGCAGCTCAACCCCCCCAGCGGGGGCCACCACAGATACGCAGTATTTT
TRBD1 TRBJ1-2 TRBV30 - CAWRGQWDGYTF TGTGCCTGGAGGGGACAGTGGGATGGCTACACCTTC
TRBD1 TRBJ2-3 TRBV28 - CASNSPTGIVTDTQYF TGTGCCAGCAACTCACCGACAGGGATTGTAACAGATACGCAGTATTTT
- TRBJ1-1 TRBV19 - CASSDRRASEAFF TGTGCCAGTAGTGACCGGCGGGCGTCTGAAGCTTTCTTT
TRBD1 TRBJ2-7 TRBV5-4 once CASSFLGQGRNEQYF TGTGCCAGCAGCTTCCTCGGACAGGGGAGAAACGAGCAGTACTTC
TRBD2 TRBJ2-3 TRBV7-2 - CASSLAGRTDTQYF TGTGCCAGCAGTCTAGCGGGGCGCACAGATACGCAGTATTTT
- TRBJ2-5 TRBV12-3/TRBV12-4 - CASSSRGGTQYF TGTGCCAGCAGTTCCAGGGGTGGGACCCAGTACTTC
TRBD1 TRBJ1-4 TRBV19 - CASSRNRGATNEKLFF TGTGCCAGTAGTCGAAACAGGGGGGCAACTAATGAAAAACTGTTTTTT
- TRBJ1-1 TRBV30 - CAWSATLNTEAFF TGTGCCTGGAGTGCGACACTGAACACTGAAGCTTTCTTT
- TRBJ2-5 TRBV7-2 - CASRVAGKETQYF TGTGCCAGCAGGGTCGCGGGGAAAGAGACCCAGTACTTC
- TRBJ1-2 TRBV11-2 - CASSLNIGGPYGYTF TGTGCCAGCAGCTTGAACATCGGAGGTCCCTATGGCTACACCTTC
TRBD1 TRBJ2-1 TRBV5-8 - CASSLRTGYGEQFF TGTGCCAGCAGCTTAAGGACAGGGTACGGTGAGCAGTTCTTC
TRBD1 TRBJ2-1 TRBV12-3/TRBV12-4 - CASGSTPDREQFF TGTGCCAGCGGTTCCACCCCGGACAGGGAGCAGTTCTTC
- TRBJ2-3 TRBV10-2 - CASSLRPGDTQYF TGCGCCAGCAGTCTCCGCCCGGGAGATACGCAGTATTTT
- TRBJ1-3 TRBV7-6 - CASSFGEDSGNTIYF TGTGCCAGCAGCTTCGGCGAGGACTCTGGAAACACCATATATTTT
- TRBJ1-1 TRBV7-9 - CASRPPGQAFSGGTEAFF TGTGCCAGCAGGCCCCCGGGACAAGCATTCTCGGGAGGCACTGAAGCTTTCTTT
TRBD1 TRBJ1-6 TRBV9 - CASSVTTRTGGRSPLHF TGTGCCAGCAGCGTTACTACCCGGACAGGGGGACGCTCACCCCTCCACTTT
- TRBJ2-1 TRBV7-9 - CASSLRGGRPYNEQFF TGTGCCAGCAGCTTACGCGGGGGCCGTCCCTACAATGAGCAGTTCTTC
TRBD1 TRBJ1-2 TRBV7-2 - CASSTQGFEGYTF TGTGCCAGCAGCACACAGGGGTTCGAAGGCTACACCTTC
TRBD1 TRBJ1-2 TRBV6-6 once CASSTQGALRGYTF TGTGCCAGCAGTACCCAGGGGGCACTTAGAGGCTACACCTTC